This T cell receptor beta chain was observed in a study of vaccination and CD4 T cells after COVID-19. The overall study: Every participant had a vaccine, which was either BNT162b2 or mRNA-1273, given in two doses. Convalescent patients gave post-COVID blood a median roughly 96 days post-diagnosis, range 35 to 161. Overall study findings and caveats: Vaccine-specific clones numbering 304 of 307 showed spike mono-reactivity in convalescent patients. It was observed that, in convalescent patients, a median roughly 85% of reactive clones arose only post-vaccination.

About this clonotype: Its specificity is unknown.

Via MiXCR, TCRdb re-called the PCR reads, giving one row per CDR3 protein. The table records over 25,000 distinct CDR3 sequences, 50% of them present only once. Germline assignment: CDR1 SEHNR and CDR2 FQNEAQ (reference sequence). The CDR3 extends over 14 amino acids. The V end was cut by 5 bases, the J end by 0 bases, with 10 bases between. The time point: late sampling 161 to 241 days after vaccination in three convalescent patients. This sequence joins TRBV7-9 and TRBJ1-1, with no clear D. The clonotype comes from a human donor who had recovered from COVID-19. Specimen: CD4+ T cells from blood, collected about 7 months after SARS-CoV-2 vaccination. The DNA of the CDR3 is TGTGCCAGCAGCGCCGGAGCCTTGAACACTGAAGCTTTCTTT. Protein: CASSAGALNTEAFF.